The 4 T cell receptor beta chains reported below all come from one sample, sequenced in a study of blood T cell repertoires in COVID-19. The method was immunoSEQ multiplex PCR; TCRdb's version includes in-frame clones alone and lacks a portion of them. This table holds about 190,000 clones, about nine tenths found once. The sample consisted of peripheral blood. The receptors stem from a man between 65 and 79 years old with active or convalescent COVID-19.

This chain links TRBV2 with TRBJ2-1; the D is unclear. The V gene lost 6 bases and the J gene lost 0 bases, with 12 bases spanning the gap. This CDR3 contains 15 residues. CDR1 and CDR2 (germline): SNHLY, FYNNEI. CDR3 DNA sequence: TGTGCCAGCAGGCCGGGTAGAGGCTCCTACAATGAGCAGTTCTTC. Translating it yields CASRPGRGSYNEQFF.

This sequence joins TRBV7-6 and TRBJ2-2, with 7 bases aligning to TRBD2. Germline V gene lookup returns CDR1 SGHVS and CDR2 FNYEAQ. The CDR3 length is 14 residues. V lost 1 base to trimming and J lost 5 bases; unmatched junction nucleotides: 1. CDR3 amino acids: CASSLGGGTGELFF. The CDR3 coding sequence is TGTGCCAGCAGCTTAGGGGGGGGGACCGGGGAGCTGTTTTTT.

The genes are TRBV7-8 and TRBJ1-6, with D unclear. Germline V CDR1 and CDR2: SGHVS, FQNEAQ. The CDR3 loop spans 17 amino acids. V dropped 4 bases and J dropped 10 bases, with 23 bases sitting between them. This CDR3 is CASSSNPPTMMNSPLHF. CDR3 DNA sequence: TGTGCCAGCAGCTCCAATCCTCCGACAATGATGAACTCACCCCTCCACTTT.

The V gene is TRBV25-1, the J gene TRBJ1-4; tentative D call: TRBD1 (5 bases). Trimming pared 5 bases from V and 5 bases from J, leaving 9 bases between. Germline CDR1 reads MGHDK; CDR2 reads SYGVNS. There are 13 residues in the CDR3. The DNA for the CDR3 is TGTGCCAGCAGTTCGACAGTCAATGAAAAACTGTTTTTT. Translated, it gives CASSSTVNEKLFF.